One and the same sample provided the 17 T cell receptor beta chains below, sequenced in a study of blood T cell repertoires in COVID-19. TCRdb's copy holds only in-frame clones and misses some; the assay was immunoSEQ multiplex PCR. The profile shows approximately 280,000 clones, 75% to 95% of them singletons. Sequences were obtained from peripheral blood. Receptors originate from a woman aged 25-40 years with COVID-19, enrolled during active disease.

The rearrangement uses TRBV7-2 and TRBJ2-1; the match to TRBD1 covers 7 bases. Germline-derived CDR1 and CDR2 are SGHTA and FQGNSA. Trimming removed 1 base from V and 8 bases from J; junction bases left unmatched: 11. The CDR3 totals 16 residues. The CDR3 DNA is TGTGCCAGCAGCTTAGGGACCCTGACAGGGCTCGATGAGCAGTTCTTC. Encoded protein: CASSLGTLTGLDEQFF.

The genes are TRBV5-6 and TRBJ2-3; TRBD2 might be the D (5 bases). This CDR3 is 15 amino acids long. Between the trimmed V and J ends, which lost 5 bases and 3 bases, there was a span of 16 bases. Germline lookup yields CDR1 SGHDT and CDR2 YYEEEE. CDR3 region: CASREVRGRTDTQYF. DNA of the CDR3: TGTGCCAGCAGAGAGGTCCGGGGAAGGACAGATACGCAGTATTTT.

For the CDR3, the DNA is TGTGCCAGTAGTTCCTGGAGAGGGGGACAGAGACTCTCTGGGGCCAACGTCCTGACTTTC. Protein product: CASSSWRGGQRLSGANVLTF. The chain links TRBV19 to TRBJ2-6; 7 nucleotides align to TRBD1. Germline values: CDR1 LNHDA, CDR2 SQIVND (reference sequence). Losses at the gene ends were 5 bases for V and 0 bases for J; bases not matched to a gene: 16. The CDR3 has 20 amino acids.

The chain carries TRBV6-5 and TRBJ1-5; 10 nucleotides agree with TRBD1. V shed 7 bases and J 5 bases; nucleotides not matched to a gene: 5. Germline CDR1 and CDR2: MNHEY and SVGAGI. The CDR3 totals 14 residues. The CDR3 DNA reads as TGTGCCAGCACGGGACAGGGGTTCGATCAGCCCCAGCATTTT. Its translation: CASTGQGFDQPQHF.

The V and J genes are TRBV4-1 and TRBJ2-2, with D perhaps TRBD1 (6 bases). The V and J ends lost 1 base and 4 bases respectively, with 16 bases between them. The CDR3 totals 17 residues. From germline, CDR1 is MGHRA and CDR2 YSYEKL. The CDR3 sequence: CASSQGPPGAGTGELFF. For the CDR3, the DNA is TGCGCCAGCAGCCAAGGACCCCCAGGGGCGGGCACCGGGGAGCTGTTTTTT.

This chain connects TRBV29-1 to TRBJ2-1, with 11 positions matching TRBD1. V shed 7 bases, J shed 3 bases, and the junction held 20 bases outside the gene matches. CDR1 is SQVTM and CDR2 is ANQGSEA in the germline V gene. The CDR3 consists of 19 residues. Here the CDR3 reads CSAAPGTGGSGGFYNEQFF. Here the CDR3 DNA reads TGCAGCGCCGCCCCCGGGACAGGGGGATCTGGCGGGTTCTACAATGAGCAGTTCTTC.

The V call is TRBV10-3, the J call TRBJ2-1; tentatively, D is TRBD1 (6 bases). The CDR3 is 12 amino acids. Trimming took off 8 bases at V and 10 bases at J, with 15 bases between the two ends. CDR1 and CDR2 (germline): ENHRY, SYGVKD. The CDR3 coding sequence is TGTGCCATCGGGGCAGGGGCGGGCGAGCAGTTCTTC. The encoded protein is CAIGAGAGEQFF.

The chain recombines TRBV10-3 with TRBJ2-7, with D maybe TRBD2 (6 bases). Trimming cost V 10 bases and J 1 base, with 17 bases left between them. The CDR3 spans 14 residues. Germline V CDR1 and CDR2: ENHRY, SYGVKD. CDR3 sequence (DNA): TGTGCCACGGGACTTCGCGGAGATTCCTACGAGCAGTACTTC. Its protein is CATGLRGDSYEQYF.

The CDR3 sequence: CASSYVGRGDKNIQYF. CDR3 nucleotides: TGTGCCAGCAGTTACGTCGGGAGAGGGGACAAAAACATTCAGTACTTC. This chain uses TRBV6-2 or TRBV6-3 with TRBJ2-4, with a tentative D call TRBD2 (6 bases). The V and J ends lost 2 bases and 3 bases respectively, with 14 bases between them. Germline V gene sequence: CDR1 MNHEY, CDR2 SVGEGT. This CDR3 is built from 16 residues.

The table lists this clone with a count of one. This sequence joins TRBV29-1 and TRBJ2-2; 8 bases align to TRBD2. Germline V lookup: CDR1 SQVTM, CDR2 ANQGSEA. CDR3 length equals 12 residues. V lost 7 bases, J lost 4 bases, and 2 bases stayed unmatched. CDR3: CSARGGTGELFF. The CDR3 DNA follows: TGCAGCGCTCGGGGGGGCACCGGGGAGCTGTTTTTT.

V is TRBV3-1 (or the pseudogene TRBV3-2) and J is TRBJ2-2; 7 bases map to TRBD2. CDR1 and CDR2 from the germline V gene are LGHDT and YNNKEL (reference sequence). V was pared by 3 bases and J by 5 bases, with 3 bases of the junction left unmatched. CDR3 length: 14 amino acids. The CDR3 here is CASSHLGGTGELFF. The DNA for the CDR3 is TGTGCCAGCAGCCATCTCGGGGGGACCGGGGAGCTGTTTTTT.

The chain combines TRBV28 with TRBJ2-7; 7 nucleotides agree with TRBD1. V lost 5 bases, J lost 0 bases, and 7 bases stayed unmatched. CDR3 length: 15 residues. In germline, CDR1 is MDHEN, CDR2 SYDVKM. The CDR3 DNA is TGTGCCAGCAGTCCGAGACAGGGAACCTCCTACGAGCAGTACTTC. Translating gives CASSPRQGTSYEQYF.

This CDR3 reads CAWTGQPSGANVLTF. As DNA, the CDR3 is TGTGCCTGGACTGGACAGCCCTCTGGGGCCAACGTCCTGACTTTC. The rearrangement uses TRBV30 and TRBJ2-6; a possible D gene is TRBD1 (6 bases). V was trimmed by 4 bases and J by 0 bases, leaving 10 bases between them. The V gene's germline CDR1 is GTSNPN and CDR2 SVGIG (reference sequence). CDR3 length: 15 residues.

This chain connects TRBV19 to TRBJ2-1; TRBD2 might be the D (7 bases). Trimming stripped 3 bases from V and 4 bases from J, with 16 bases between. The CDR3 has 16 residues. Germline V gene lookup returns CDR1 LNHDA and CDR2 SQIVND (reference sequence). CDR3 sequence: CASSILVGGTYNEQFF. Written as DNA, the CDR3 is TGTGCCAGTAGTATTCTCGTGGGAGGGACATACAATGAGCAGTTCTTC.

The V and J genes are TRBV12-3 or TRBV12-4 and TRBJ2-4; D not certain. V was clipped by 4 bases and J by 1 base, with 5 bases between them. CDR3 size: 13 residues. CDR3 in amino acids: CASSSGAKNIQYF. DNA of the CDR3: TGTGCCAGCAGTTCCGGGGCCAAAAACATTCAGTACTTC.

This clone occurred once. The V call is TRBV5-4, the J call TRBJ2-2; 13 positions agree with TRBD2. Germline V gene sequence: CDR1 SGHNT, CDR2 YYREEE (reference sequence). The CDR3 totals 17 residues. V gave up 4 bases and J gave up 4 bases; unmatched junction bases: 7. CDR3 nucleotide sequence: TGTGCCAGCAGCGCACCCACTAGCGGGAGGGCCACCGGGGAGCTGTTTTTT. It translates to CASSAPTSGRATGELFF.

This clone has only one observation. The V call is TRBV10-1, the J call TRBJ2-1; TRBD2 agrees at 7 bases. This CDR3 spans 16 amino acids. In germline, CDR1 is WNHNN, CDR2 SYGVQD (reference sequence). Trimming took 0 bases from V and 3 from J; bases not matched to a gene: 5. The CDR3 is CASSESQRGYYNEQFF. The CDR3 coding sequence is TGCGCCAGCAGTGAGTCCCAGCGGGGATACTACAATGAGCAGTTCTTC.